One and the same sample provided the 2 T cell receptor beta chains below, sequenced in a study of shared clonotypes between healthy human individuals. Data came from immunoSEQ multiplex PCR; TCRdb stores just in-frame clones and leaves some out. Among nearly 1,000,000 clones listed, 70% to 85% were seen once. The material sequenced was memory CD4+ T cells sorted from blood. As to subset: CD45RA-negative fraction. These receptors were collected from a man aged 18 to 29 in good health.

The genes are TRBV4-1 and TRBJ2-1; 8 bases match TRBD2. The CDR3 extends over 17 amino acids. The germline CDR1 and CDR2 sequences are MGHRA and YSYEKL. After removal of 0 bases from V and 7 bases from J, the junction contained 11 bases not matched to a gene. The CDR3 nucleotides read TGCGCCAGCAGCCAAGATCCCAACGGGGGGGCCGTTAATGAGCAGTTCTTC. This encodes CASSQDPNGGAVNEQFF.

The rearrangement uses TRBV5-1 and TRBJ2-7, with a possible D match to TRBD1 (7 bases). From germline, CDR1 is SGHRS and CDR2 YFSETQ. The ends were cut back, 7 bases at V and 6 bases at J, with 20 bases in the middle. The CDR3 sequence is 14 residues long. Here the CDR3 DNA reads TGCGCCAGCGGACCCAGACAGGGAGGTGGCGAGCAGTACTTC. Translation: CASGPRQGGGEQYF.